Shown below are 30 T cell receptor beta chains from a single sample sequenced in a study of Ad26.COV2.S vaccination and SARS-CoV-2 variants (dated by TCRdb to the early 2020s). The library was produced with the immunoSEQ multiplex PCR assay. TCRdb carries this immuneACCESS record with in-frame sequences only. Its versions omit some clonotypes, under half of them owing to an unresolved V gene in the studies checked, with the rest unexplained. Recorded for this sample are hundreds of thousands of clones; more than 70% of them occurred a single time. The ten largest account for 1.5% of the sample. Explained via the paper, the treatment or condition label denotes: about 20 received Ad26.COV2.S at low or high dose, single or two shots; several received placebo; per-sample allocation not given. Repertoires of vaccine and placebo recipients were sequenced from samples taken on day 63 after the first injection.

The material was peripheral blood, obtained in a trial of Ad26.COV2.S vaccine versus placebo. The source of these receptors is a person aged 18 to 59 who received the Ad26.COV2.S COVID-19 vaccine or a placebo.

This chain connects TRBV11-2 to TRBJ2-7; D remains ambiguous. The CDR3 covers 15 residues. Germline values: CDR1 SGHAT, CDR2 FQNNGV. V was shortened by 1 base and J by 3 bases, with 13 bases between the two germline ends. The CDR3 here is CASSLATDPYYEQYF. DNA for the CDR3: TGTGCCAGCAGCTTAGCGACGGACCCTTACTACGAGCAGTACTTC.

The rearrangement uses TRBV19 and TRBJ1-2; D is possibly TRBD1 (5 bases). The CDR3 has 15 amino acids. V was shortened by 3 bases and J by 3 bases, with 14 bases between the two germline ends. Germline V gives CDR1 LNHDA, CDR2 SQIVND (reference sequence). CDR3 bases: TGTGCCAGTAGTATGGACACCGGCAAGCACTATGGCTACACCTTC. The encoded protein is CASSMDTGKHYGYTF. The complete variable domain, with remaining parts taken from reference TRBV19 and TRBJ1-2, reads DGGITQSPKYLFRKEGQNVTLSCEQNLNHDAMYWYRQDPGQGLRLIYYSQIVNDFQKGDIAEGYSVSREKKESFPLTVTSAQKNPTAFYLCASSMDTGKHYGYTFGSGTRLTVV.

The genes are TRBV7-9 and TRBJ1-1; D unclear. The CDR3 consists of 14 residues. V lost 2 bases to trimming and J lost 8 bases, with 15 bases between them. Per the germline V gene, CDR1 is SEHNR and CDR2 is FQNEAQ (reference sequence). In nucleotides, the CDR3 is TGTGCCAGCAGCTTATCCCCGGCCAGCAACGAAGCTTTCTTT. Protein: CASSLSPASNEAFF. The variable domain in full, with the rest retrieved from reference TRBV7-9 and TRBJ1-1, is DTGVSQNPRHKITKRGQNVTFRCDPISEHNRLYWYRQTLGQGPEFLTYFQNEAQLEKSRLLSDRFSAERPKGSFSTLEIQRTEQGDSAMYLCASSLSPASNEAFFGQGTRLTVV.

The chain recombines TRBV9 with TRBJ2-5, with 12 bases fitting TRBD1. This CDR3 comprises 17 residues. J was trimmed by 5 bases and V by 4 bases; bases with no gene match: 12. CDR1 is SGDLS and CDR2 is YYNGEE in the germline V gene. In DNA, the CDR3 is TGTGCCAGCAGCTTTTCTCCGGGACAGGGGGCGCGGGAGACCCAGTACTTC. This gives the protein CASSFSPGQGARETQYF.

V is TRBV12-3 or TRBV12-4 and J is TRBJ2-7; D is perhaps TRBD2 (5 bases). V lost 5 bases and J 6 bases, leaving 11 bases between the germline ends. The CDR3 runs to 12 residues. DNA of the CDR3: TGTGCCAGCAGTCCCGCTGGACTCGAGCAGTACTTC. It translates to CASSPAGLEQYF.

The gene calls are TRBV5-6 and TRBJ2-2; no clear D gene. The germline gives CDR1 SGHDT, CDR2 YYEEEE. This CDR3 is built from 19 residues. The V end lost 0 bases, the J end lost 5 bases, and 23 bases lay between the germline ends. CDR3 sequence reads: CASSLGRKYGLSSTGELFF. Here the CDR3 DNA reads TGTGCCAGCAGCTTGGGGCGAAAGTATGGGTTAAGCTCGACCGGGGAGCTGTTTTTT. The complete variable domain, with remaining parts taken from reference TRBV5-6 and TRBJ2-2, reads DAGVTQSPTHLIKTRGQQVTLRCSPKSGHDTVSWYQQALGQGPQFIFQYYEEEERQRGNFPDRFSGHQFPNYSSELNVNALLLGDSALYLCASSLGRKYGLSSTGELFFGEGSRLTVL.

The chain joins TRBV19 to TRBJ2-7; tentative D call: TRBD2 (5 bases). With 4 bases removed from V and 2 bases from J, the gap between germline ends came to 15 bases. The germline V gene encodes CDR1 LNHDA and CDR2 SQIVND (reference sequence). The CDR3 consists of 15 residues. The CDR3 reads CASSTNTRVPYEQYF. In DNA, the CDR3 is TGTGCCAGTAGTACCAACACTAGAGTCCCCTACGAGCAGTACTTC.

This chain connects TRBV7-9 to TRBJ2-7, with D uncertain. The CDR3 runs 14 residues. Trimming cost V 2 bases and J 4 bases, with 12 bases left between them. Germline V gene data show CDR1 as SEHNR and CDR2 as FQNEAQ (reference sequence). CDR3 amino acids: CASSLNSPTYEQYF. The CDR3 DNA reads TGTGCCAGCAGCTTAAATAGCCCTACGTACGAGCAGTACTTC.

The sample holds one count of this clone. The chain carries TRBV7-2 and TRBJ2-3, with D uncertain. Trimming took 2 bases from V and 5 from J, leaving 11 bases between them. The CDR3 has 14 residues. Germline assignment: CDR1 SGHTA and CDR2 FQGNSA. The CDR3 protein is CASSLRWSLDTQYF. Written as DNA, the CDR3 is TGTGCCAGCAGCTTAAGATGGAGCTTAGATACGCAGTATTTT.

The rearrangement uses TRBV7-9 and TRBJ1-2; tentative D call: TRBD1 (6 bases). The CDR3 runs 15 residues. Between the trimmed V and J ends, which lost 9 bases and 4 bases, there was a span of 21 bases. CDR1 is SEHNR and CDR2 is FQNEAQ in the germline V gene (reference sequence). In DNA form, the CDR3 reads TGTGCCAGTACGTACCAACAGGGCCCAGCCTATGGCTACACCTTC. The encoded protein is CASTYQQGPAYGYTF.

This clone has more than one count but fewer than ten. The sample carries other DNA sequences with the same CDR3. The V gene is TRBV7-2, the J gene TRBJ2-1; D is possibly TRBD2 (6 bases). V dropped 1 base and J dropped 2 bases, with 9 bases sitting between them. This CDR3 is 15 amino acids long. Germline values: CDR1 SGHTA, CDR2 FQGNSA. CDR3 coding DNA: TGTGCCAGCAGCTTAGAGGGCGGGACCTACAATGAGCAGTTCTTC. The encoded protein is CASSLEGGTYNEQFF. The complete variable domain, with remaining parts taken from reference TRBV7-2 and TRBJ2-1, reads GAGVSQSPSNKVTEKGKDVELRCDPISGHTALYWYRQSLGQGLEFLIYFQGNSAPDKSGLPSDRFSAERTGGSVSTLTIQRTQQEDSAVYLCASSLEGGTYNEQFFGPGTRLTVL.

The chain carries TRBV3-1 (or the pseudogene TRBV3-2) and TRBJ2-3, with 9 positions matching TRBD2. V lost 4 bases and J lost 1; bases outside the gene matches: 6. The CDR3 extends over 16 amino acids. Germline CDR1 and CDR2: LGHDT and YNNKEL (reference sequence). The CDR3 nucleotides are TGTGCCAGCAGCCGAGATAGCGGGGGCCGCACAGATACGCAGTATTTT. The encoded protein is CASSRDSGGRTDTQYF.

The chain carries TRBV28 and TRBJ2-7, with a weak D call TRBD2 (6 bases). CDR3 length equals 14 residues. Germline CDR1 reads MDHEN; CDR2 reads SYDVKM. V was pared by 7 bases and J by 1 base, with 14 bases between. The CDR3 here is CASTGGGISYEQYF. The CDR3 nucleotides read TGTGCCAGCACCGGGGGAGGTATATCCTACGAGCAGTACTTC.

The chain joins TRBV10-2 to TRBJ1-6; 10 nucleotides line up with TRBD1. This CDR3 comprises 16 residues. Germline CDR1 and CDR2: WSHSY and SAAADI. J gave up 10 bases and V 2 bases, and 8 bases lay outside the gene matches. The CDR3 sequence: CASSERGGQGISPLHF. The CDR3 nucleotides read TGCGCCAGCAGTGAGAGAGGGGGACAGGGGATCTCACCCCTCCACTTT.

This chain uses TRBV11-2 with TRBJ2-1, with 11 bases matching TRBD2. The trim removed 0 bases at V and 10 bases at J, leaving 8 bases unmatched. The CDR3 covers 16 residues. Per the germline V gene, CDR1 is SGHAT and CDR2 is FQNNGV. The CDR3 DNA is TGTGCCAGCAGCTTAGATCTCACTAGCGGGAGAAAGGAGCAGTTCTTC. Protein: CASSLDLTSGRKEQFF. Supplemented by reference TRBV11-2 and TRBJ2-1, the full variable domain reads EAGVAQSPRYKIIEKRQSVAFWCNPISGHATLYWYQQILGQGPKLLIQFQNNGVVDDSQLPKDRFSAERLKGVDSTLKIQPAKLEDSAVYLCASSLDLTSGRKEQFFGPGTRLTVL.

This clone was observed a handful of times. Other DNA sequences within the sample encode an identical CDR3. The V gene is TRBV18, the J gene TRBJ2-7; 10 bases line up with TRBD2. The CDR3 runs 15 residues. The J segment lost 3 bases and the V segment lost 2 bases, leaving 4 bases of the junction unmatched. CDR1 and CDR2 (germline): KGHSH, LQKENI. The CDR3 coding sequence is TGTGCCAGCTCACCAAGGCTAGCGGGAGTCTACGAGCAGTACTTC. It specifies CASSPRLAGVYEQYF. Together with reference TRBV18 and TRBJ2-7, the CDR3 gives the full variable domain: NAGVMQNPRHLVRRRGQEARLRCSPMKGHSHVYWYRQLPEEGLKFMVYLQKENIIDESGMPKERFSAEFPKEGPSILRIQQVVRGDSAAYFCASSPRLAGVYEQYFGPGTRLTVT.

This chain joins TRBV2 and TRBJ1-1, with 7 bases fitting TRBD1. Germline CDR1 and CDR2: SNHLY and FYNNEI. V shed 9 bases, J shed 6 bases, and the junction held 1 base outside the gene matches. The CDR3 length is 10 residues. This chain's CDR3 is CARQGAEAFF. CDR3 sequence (DNA): TGTGCCAGGCAGGGGGCTGAAGCTTTCTTT.

The rearrangement joins TRBV6-5 to TRBJ1-1; TRBD1 is a possible D gene (6 bases). The CDR3 has 13 amino acids. Per germline, CDR1 MNHEY and CDR2 SVGAGI. With 2 bases removed from V and 9 bases from J, the gap between germline ends came to 13 bases. For the CDR3, the DNA is TGTGCCAGCAGTTACACTCCCGGACAGCAAGCTTTCTTT. Translating it yields CASSYTPGQQAFF.

A single count supports this clone. The chain carries TRBV5-1 and TRBJ2-2, with D maybe TRBD1 (6 bases). The CDR3 covers 15 residues. With 2 bases removed from V and 1 base from J, the gap between germline ends came to 9 bases. CDR1 is SGHRS and CDR2 is YFSETQ in the germline V gene. DNA of the CDR3: TGCGCCAGCAGCTTCGTGGGACAGAACACCGGGGAGCTGTTTTTT. Translating it yields CASSFVGQNTGELFF. Using reference TRBV5-1 and TRBJ2-2 for the parts outside the CDR3, the full variable domain is KAGVTQTPRYLIKTRGQQVTLSCSPISGHRSVSWYQQTPGQGLQFLFEYFSETQRNKGNFPGRFSGRQFSNSRSEMNVSTLELGDSALYLCASSFVGQNTGELFFGEGSRLTVL.

As to this clone: The same CDR3 arises from other DNA sequences in this sample as well. V is TRBV27 and J is TRBJ2-7; TRBD2 matches 14 bases. Unmatched junction bases numbered 6, after V lost 4 bases and J lost 4 bases. Germline V gene lookup returns CDR1 MNHEY and CDR2 SMNVEV (reference sequence). The CDR3 has 16 residues. The CDR3 sequence: CASSSSGLAGVYEQYF. The CDR3 DNA reads as TGTGCCAGCAGTTCCTCGGGACTAGCGGGAGTATACGAGCAGTACTTC.

This clone was observed a handful of times. This chain connects TRBV12-3 or TRBV12-4 to TRBJ1-5, with 10 bases identical to TRBD1. The length of the CDR3 is 13 residues. The V segment lost 6 bases and the J segment 6 bases; nucleotides outside the gene matches: 2. The CDR3 coding sequence is TGTGCCAGCAGAAGGGACAGGGGTCAGCCCCAGCATTTT. This translates into CASRRDRGQPQHF.

The gene calls are TRBV6-1 and TRBJ1-5, with a tentative D call TRBD1 (5 bases). Germline V gene data show CDR1 as MNHNS and CDR2 as SASEGT. V dropped 3 bases and J dropped 0 bases, with 9 bases sitting between them. The CDR3 is 15 amino acids. As DNA, the CDR3 is TGTGCCAGCAGTGAGACAGAAAATAGCAATCAGCCCCAGCATTTT. This encodes CASSETENSNQPQHF.

The gene calls are TRBV5-1 and TRBJ2-2; 7 bases align to TRBD1. Looked up from germline, CDR1 is SGHRS and CDR2 is YFSETQ. J was trimmed by 2 bases and V by 2 bases; bases with no gene match: 3. There are 15 residues in the CDR3. Here the CDR3 reads CASSFGQANTGELFF. The CDR3 DNA is TGCGCCAGCAGCTTCGGACAGGCCAACACCGGGGAGCTGTTTTTT.

The gene calls are TRBV24-1 and TRBJ2-7; either TRBD1 or TRBD2 may fit D (6 bases each). Germline V lookup: CDR1 KGHDR, CDR2 SFDVKD. The CDR3 has 14 residues. Trimming removed 7 bases from V and 3 bases from J, with 15 bases in between. The CDR3 DNA reads as TGTGCCACCAGCCCGGGGGCCCCCTACTACGAGCAGTACTTC. Amino acids: CATSPGAPYYEQYF.

This clone was seen once. The chain has TRBV7-9 and TRBJ2-5; 8 bases are a match to TRBD2. In germline, CDR1 is SEHNR, CDR2 FQNEAQ (reference sequence). This CDR3 region has 14 residues. V shed 5 bases and J 1 base; nucleotides not matched to a gene: 3. DNA for the CDR3: TGTGCCAGCAGCATGACTAGCGCCCAAGAGACCCAGTACTTC. Translation: CASSMTSAQETQYF.

The chain combines TRBV9 with TRBJ2-7; 7 bases map to TRBD1. Trimming took 1 base from V and 5 from J; bases not matched to a gene: 3. Germline V gives CDR1 SGDLS, CDR2 YYNGEE. The CDR3 consists of 13 residues. The CDR3 DNA sequence: TGTGCCAGCAGCGTACAGGGGACAGACGAGCAGTACTTC. This gives the protein CASSVQGTDEQYF.

The chain uses TRBV19 and TRBJ2-1; 14 positions match TRBD2. The CDR3 length is 16 residues. CDR1 and CDR2 from the germline V gene are LNHDA and SQIVND (reference sequence). V shed 6 bases, J shed 8 bases, and the junction held 9 bases outside the gene matches. The CDR3 nucleotides read TGTGCCAGTAGGGCCGGGACTAGCGGGAGAAGGGATGAGCAGTTCTTC. It yields the protein CASRAGTSGRRDEQFF.

V is TRBV6-5 and J is TRBJ1-2; D unresolved. V lost 2 bases, J lost 8 bases, and 12 bases lay in between. Germline V CDR1 and CDR2: MNHEY, SVGAGI. This CDR3 spans 13 amino acids. CDR3 amino acids: CASSYSREEGYTF. The CDR3 nucleotides are TGTGCCAGCAGTTACAGTCGGGAAGAAGGCTACACCTTC.

V and J are TRBV5-6 and TRBJ2-3, with D possibly being TRBD1 (6 bases). The CDR3 extends over 12 amino acids. Germline CDR1 SGHDT, CDR2 YYEEEE. Trimming cost V 4 bases and J 4 bases, with 7 bases left between them. CDR3 nucleotides: TGTGCCAGCAGCGCAGGGGCAGATACGCAGTATTTT. Its protein product is CASSAGADTQYF.

The chain combines TRBV2 with TRBJ2-2; 10 bases are a match to TRBD2. Looked up from germline, CDR1 is SNHLY and CDR2 is FYNNEI. This CDR3 is built from 18 residues. Germline trimming cut 8 bases from V and 6 bases from J; bases unmatched to any gene: 18. The CDR3 DNA follows: TGTGCCAGCGGAAAAGAGAGGGCCCTAGCGGGAGCAGCCGGGGAGCTGTTTTTT. Its protein product is CASGKERALAGAAGELFF.